This entry lists 25 T cell receptor beta chains sequenced from one sample in a study of T cell changes during pregnancy in multiple sclerosis. The data were produced by immunoSEQ multiplex PCR, yet TCRdb's version contains in-frame clones alone and is incomplete. Of 15,000 to 20,000 clones in the sample, around 90% were seen once. Sequences were derived from CD8+ T cells from peripheral blood mononuclear cells, sampled after pregnancy. The receptors derive from a female donor in good health, enrolled as a control in a pregnancy study.

The chain combines TRBV19 with TRBJ2-1, with TRBD2 matching 7 bases. The CDR3 has 15 amino acids. CDR1 and CDR2 (germline): LNHDA, SQIVND (reference sequence). V shed 7 bases, J shed 0 bases, and the junction held 6 bases outside the gene matches. The CDR3 loop is CASTRDYNSYNEQFF. For the CDR3, the DNA is TGTGCCAGTACCCGGGACTACAACTCCTACAATGAGCAGTTCTTC.

This clone was seen a few times. V gene TRBV19 combines with J gene TRBJ1-3; D call uncertain. Germline CDR1 reads LNHDA; CDR2 reads SQIVND (reference sequence). The V gene lost 3 bases and the J gene lost 8 bases, with 8 bases spanning the gap. This CDR3 comprises 12 residues. CDR3 bases: TGTGCCAGTAGTATCGGGTTGGACACCATATATTTT. Translation: CASSIGLDTIYF.

This clone showed up just once. The genes are TRBV6-1 and TRBJ2-7; 9 nucleotides agree with TRBD2. V shed 4 bases, J shed 3 bases, and the junction held 7 bases outside the gene matches. The CDR3 loop spans 15 amino acids. The germline V gene has CDR1 MNHNS and CDR2 SASEGT. The CDR3 reads CASSGERGANYEQYF. In DNA form, the CDR3 reads TGTGCCAGCAGTGGTGAGCGGGGGGCGAACTACGAGCAGTACTTC.

CDR3 coding DNA: TGTGCCAGCGAGACTAGCGGGAGCACAGATACGCAGTATTTT. This encodes CASETSGSTDTQYF. The V gene is TRBV2, the J gene TRBJ2-3; 10 bases are a match to TRBD2. The length of the CDR3 is 14 residues. Germline V gives CDR1 SNHLY, CDR2 FYNNEI. V shed 8 bases and J 0 bases; nucleotides not matched to a gene: 2. The full variable domain, with the rest looked up from reference TRBV2 and TRBJ2-3, is EPEVTQTPSHQVTQMGQEVILRCVPISNHLYFYWYRQILGQKVEFLVSFYNNEISEKSEIFDDQFSVERPDGSNFTLKIRSTKLEDSAMYFCASETSGSTDTQYFGPGTRLTVL.

The J gene is TRBJ2-7, the V gene TRBV6-1, with D perhaps matching TRBD2 (5 bases). Trimming took 1 base from V and 4 from J, leaving 11 bases between them. CDR3 length: 14 amino acids. Germline V gene lookup returns CDR1 MNHNS and CDR2 SASEGT. CDR3 protein: CASSEGTLGYEQYF. In DNA form, the CDR3 reads TGTGCCAGCAGTGAAGGGACTCTAGGTTACGAGCAGTACTTC.

The chain combines TRBV10-3 with TRBJ1-2; the match to TRBD1 covers 10 bases. The CDR3 loop spans 15 amino acids. Per the germline V gene, CDR1 is ENHRY and CDR2 is SYGVKD. J lost 6 bases, V lost 4 bases, and 8 bases had no gene match. For the CDR3, the DNA is TGTGCCATCAGTGCCTCGACAGGGGGCGGGAATGGCTACACCTTC. Protein: CAISASTGGGNGYTF.

V is TRBV13 and J is TRBJ2-5, with D uncertain. V was shortened by 5 bases and J by 2 bases, with 12 bases between the two germline ends. This CDR3 region has 14 residues. Germline CDR1 PRHDT, CDR2 FYEKMQ (reference sequence). The CDR3 nucleotides read TGTGCCAGCAGCCCCCCTCGCGAGCAAGAGACCCAGTACTTC. Protein product: CASSPPREQETQYF.

The chain couples TRBV10-2 to TRBJ2-1, with 14 nucleotides matching TRBD2. CDR3 length: 15 residues. Per the germline V gene, CDR1 is WSHSY and CDR2 is SAAADI. V shed 4 bases, J shed 8 bases, and the junction held 4 bases outside the gene matches. Here the CDR3 DNA reads TGCGCCAGCAGTGGTGGGACTAGCGGGGGCTATGAGCAGTTCTTC. Translating it yields CASSGGTSGGYEQFF.

The table lists this clone with a count of one. The rearrangement uses TRBV5-4 and TRBJ1-1, with D tentatively TRBD1 (5 bases). Germline CDR1 reads SGHNT; CDR2 reads YYREEE (reference sequence). This CDR3 spans 16 amino acids. Trimming pared 3 bases from V and 1 base from J, leaving 16 bases between. CDR3 sequence: CASSWGHPGWNTEAFF. The DNA for the CDR3 is TGTGCCAGCAGCTGGGGCCATCCTGGTTGGAACACTGAAGCTTTCTTT.

This clone is medium-sized (0.01 to 0.1%) within its sample. This CDR3 is CASSSLTYEQYF. The CDR3 bases are TGTGCCAGCAGTTCCTTAACCTACGAGCAGTACTTC. The rearrangement joins TRBV27 to TRBJ2-7; D gene unclear. The ends were cut back, 4 bases at V and 2 bases at J, with 6 bases in the middle. Germline lookup yields CDR1 MNHEY and CDR2 SMNVEV (reference sequence). This CDR3 spans 12 amino acids.

The chain joins TRBV9 to TRBJ1-1; maybe TRBD1 (6 bases). This CDR3 has 15 amino acids. V lost 4 bases and J lost 6, with 19 bases in between. CDR1 and CDR2 (germline): SGDLS, YYNGEE. The CDR3 is CASSPPGGDTAEAFF. The CDR3 DNA is TGTGCCAGCAGCCCCCCGGGTGGGGACACCGCTGAAGCTTTCTTT.

As for this clone: The junction differs from germline at one of its ends, possibly a read error. The V and J genes are TRBV5-6 and TRBJ2-5; 9 bases align to TRBD2. The CDR3 sequence is 15 residues long. Germline V gene data show CDR1 as SGHDT and CDR2 as YYEEEE. The CDR3 region has the DNA TGTGCCAGCAGCCTCTTAACTAGCGGGCCCAATGAAAGGGACTTC. Translated, it gives CASSLLTSGPNERDF.

This clone was seen once. This chain connects TRBV13 to TRBJ1-2; maybe TRBD1 (6 bases). CDR3 length equals 14 residues. Germline V gene lookup returns CDR1 PRHDT and CDR2 FYEKMQ (reference sequence). V lost 2 bases and J lost 2, with 9 bases in between. CDR3 protein: CASSLPGANYGYTF. The CDR3, as DNA: TGTGCCAGCAGCTTACCAGGGGCAAACTATGGCTACACCTTC.

The rearrangement links TRBV6-5 to TRBJ2-7; a weak D match, TRBD2 (6 bases). V dropped 11 bases and J dropped 3 bases, with 11 bases sitting between them. Germline lookup yields CDR1 MNHEY and CDR2 SVGAGI. The CDR3 totals 11 residues. The CDR3 sequence: CASLGGYEQYF. The DNA of the CDR3 is TGTGCCTCCCTGGGGGGCTACGAGCAGTACTTC.

The chain combines TRBV10-1 with TRBJ1-1, with unresolved D. V dropped 4 bases and J dropped 1 base, with 4 bases sitting between them. This CDR3 spans 12 amino acids. Germline CDR1 reads WNHNN; CDR2 reads SYGVQD (reference sequence). This CDR3 reads CASSAGNTEAFF. Written as DNA, the CDR3 is TGCGCCAGCAGTGCCGGGAACACTGAAGCTTTCTTT.

CDR3 nucleotides: TGTGCCAGCAGCTTCCTGAACACAACCTACAATGAGCAGTTCTTC. It is translated as CASSFLNTTYNEQFF. The chain couples TRBV7-3 to TRBJ2-1; no firm D call. Germline loops: CDR1 SGHTA, CDR2 FQGTGA. Trimming took off 3 bases at V and 2 bases at J, with 11 bases between the two ends. The CDR3 has 15 residues.

This clone was found once. The CDR3 DNA follows: TGTGCCAGCGGCGTAGGGGGCGATGAAGCTTTCTTT. Encoded protein: CASGVGGDEAFF. This chain uses TRBV2 with TRBJ1-1, with 7 nucleotides matching TRBD1. The CDR3 has 12 amino acids. J was trimmed by 7 bases and V by 8 bases; bases with no gene match: 7. CDR1 is SNHLY and CDR2 is FYNNEI in the germline V gene.

This clone was recorded only once. The chain joins TRBV4-1 to TRBJ2-1, with D maybe TRBD1 (6 bases). Trimming pared 1 base from V and 10 bases from J, leaving 8 bases between. This CDR3 region has 12 residues. CDR1 and CDR2 from the germline V gene are MGHRA and YSYEKL. The DNA of the CDR3 is TGCGCCAGCAGCCAAGGAACAGGGGAGCAGTTCTTC. Translating gives CASSQGTGEQFF.

The chain joins TRBV6-4 to TRBJ2-3; D unclear. The CDR3 is made up of 15 amino acids. The germline V gene encodes CDR1 MRHNA and CDR2 SNTAGT. Trimming removed 6 bases from V and 0 bases from J, with 13 bases in between. The CDR3 is CASRPDDSSTDTQYF. The DNA for the CDR3 is TGTGCCAGCAGACCGGATGACTCTAGCACAGATACGCAGTATTTT.

As DNA, the CDR3 is TGTGCCAGCAGCTTAGTGTCGGGTAGACCCCAGCATTTT. Amino acid sequence: CASSLVSGRPQHF. The V call is TRBV7-6, the J call TRBJ1-5; D is unresolved. This CDR3 contains 13 residues. Germline-derived CDR1 and CDR2 are SGHVS and FNYEAQ. V dropped 1 base and J dropped 10 bases, with 11 bases sitting between them.

This clone showed up just once. This chain uses TRBV28 with TRBJ2-7; 8 bases map to TRBD2. Germline V CDR1 and CDR2: MDHEN, SYDVKM. This CDR3 comprises 18 residues. J lost 1 base, V lost 6 bases, and 17 bases had no gene match. The CDR3 is CASSLYLFGREGSYEQYF. CDR3 nucleotides: TGTGCCAGCAGCCTTTACCTATTTGGCCGGGAGGGGTCCTACGAGCAGTACTTC.

This clone was detected once. This sequence joins TRBV30 and TRBJ1-6; maybe TRBD1 (5 bases). Germline CDR1 reads GTSNPN; CDR2 reads SVGIG (reference sequence). The CDR3 is 15 residues long. The germline V and J ends were trimmed by 2 bases and 1 base, with 9 bases remaining between them. CDR3: CAWSPGISYNSPLHF. The CDR3 nucleotides read TGTGCCTGGAGTCCAGGGATATCCTATAATTCACCCCTCCACTTT.

The chain carries TRBV7-9 and TRBJ2-7; the D gene is possibly TRBD2 (6 bases). Germline CDR1 is SEHNR and CDR2 is FQNEAQ (reference sequence). V was clipped by 5 bases and J by 2 bases, with 10 bases between them. CDR3 length equals 13 residues. CDR3: CASSPRETYEQYF. Written as DNA, the CDR3 is TGTGCCAGCAGCCCGCGGGAAACCTACGAGCAGTACTTC.

V is TRBV7-6 and J is TRBJ2-7; 7 nucleotides agree with TRBD2. V lost 5 bases, J lost 2 bases, and 3 bases stayed unmatched. There are 13 residues in the CDR3. CDR1 is SGHVS and CDR2 is FNYEAQ in the germline V gene. DNA of the CDR3: TGTGCCAGCAGCGAGGGACTAACCTACGAGCAGTACTTC. It codes for CASSEGLTYEQYF.

The genes are TRBV7-9 and TRBJ2-1, with 15 bases matching TRBD2. CDR3 length: 18 amino acids. CDR1 and CDR2 (germline): SEHNR, FQNEAQ (reference sequence). Trimming cost V 5 bases and J 3 bases; bases outside gene matches: 8. CDR3 protein: CASSLWTSGRAVYNEQFF. DNA of the CDR3: TGTGCCAGCAGCCTCTGGACTAGCGGGAGGGCCGTCTACAATGAGCAGTTCTTC.